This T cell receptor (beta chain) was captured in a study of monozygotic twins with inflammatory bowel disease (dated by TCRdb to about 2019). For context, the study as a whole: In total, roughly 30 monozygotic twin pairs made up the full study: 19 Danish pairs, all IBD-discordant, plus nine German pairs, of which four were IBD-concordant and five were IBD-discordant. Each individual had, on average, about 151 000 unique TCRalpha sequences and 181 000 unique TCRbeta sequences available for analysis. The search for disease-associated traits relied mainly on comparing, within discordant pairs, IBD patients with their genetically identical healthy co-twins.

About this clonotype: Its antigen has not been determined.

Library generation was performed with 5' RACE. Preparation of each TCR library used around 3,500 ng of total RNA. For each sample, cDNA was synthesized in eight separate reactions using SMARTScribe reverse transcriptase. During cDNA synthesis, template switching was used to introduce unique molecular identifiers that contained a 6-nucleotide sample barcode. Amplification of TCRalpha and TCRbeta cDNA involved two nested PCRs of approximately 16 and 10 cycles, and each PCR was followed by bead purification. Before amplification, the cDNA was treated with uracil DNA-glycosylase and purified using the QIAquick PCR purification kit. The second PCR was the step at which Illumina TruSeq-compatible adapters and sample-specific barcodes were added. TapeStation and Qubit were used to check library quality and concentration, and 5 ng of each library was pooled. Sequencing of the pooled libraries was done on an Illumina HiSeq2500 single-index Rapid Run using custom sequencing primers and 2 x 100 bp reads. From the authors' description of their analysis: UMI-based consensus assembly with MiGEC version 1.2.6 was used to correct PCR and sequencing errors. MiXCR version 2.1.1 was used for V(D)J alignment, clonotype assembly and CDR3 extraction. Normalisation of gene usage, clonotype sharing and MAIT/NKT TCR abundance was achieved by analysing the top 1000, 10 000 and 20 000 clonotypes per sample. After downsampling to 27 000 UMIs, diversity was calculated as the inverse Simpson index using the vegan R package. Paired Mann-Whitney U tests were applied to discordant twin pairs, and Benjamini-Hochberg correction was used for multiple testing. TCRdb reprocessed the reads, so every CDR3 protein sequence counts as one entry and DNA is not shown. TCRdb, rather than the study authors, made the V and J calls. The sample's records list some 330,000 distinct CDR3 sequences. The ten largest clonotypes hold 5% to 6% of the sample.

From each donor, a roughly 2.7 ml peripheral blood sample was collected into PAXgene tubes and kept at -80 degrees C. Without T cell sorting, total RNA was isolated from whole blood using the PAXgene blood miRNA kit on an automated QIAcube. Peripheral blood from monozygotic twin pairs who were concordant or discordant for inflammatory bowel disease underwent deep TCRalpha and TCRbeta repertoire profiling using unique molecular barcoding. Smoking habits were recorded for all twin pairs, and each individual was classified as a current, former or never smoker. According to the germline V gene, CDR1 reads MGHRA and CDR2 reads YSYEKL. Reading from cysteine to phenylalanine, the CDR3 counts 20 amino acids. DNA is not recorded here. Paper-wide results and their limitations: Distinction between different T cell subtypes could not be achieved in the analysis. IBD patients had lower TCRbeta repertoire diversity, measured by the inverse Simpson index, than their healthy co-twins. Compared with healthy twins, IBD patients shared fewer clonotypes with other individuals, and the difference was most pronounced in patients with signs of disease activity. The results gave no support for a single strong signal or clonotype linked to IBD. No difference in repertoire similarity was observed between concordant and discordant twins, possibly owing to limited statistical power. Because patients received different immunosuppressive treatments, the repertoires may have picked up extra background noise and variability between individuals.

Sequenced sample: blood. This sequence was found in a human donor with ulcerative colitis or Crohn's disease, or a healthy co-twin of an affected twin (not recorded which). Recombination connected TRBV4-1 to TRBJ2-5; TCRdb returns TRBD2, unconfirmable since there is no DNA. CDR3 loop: CASSPPLGLAGVDRVETQYF.